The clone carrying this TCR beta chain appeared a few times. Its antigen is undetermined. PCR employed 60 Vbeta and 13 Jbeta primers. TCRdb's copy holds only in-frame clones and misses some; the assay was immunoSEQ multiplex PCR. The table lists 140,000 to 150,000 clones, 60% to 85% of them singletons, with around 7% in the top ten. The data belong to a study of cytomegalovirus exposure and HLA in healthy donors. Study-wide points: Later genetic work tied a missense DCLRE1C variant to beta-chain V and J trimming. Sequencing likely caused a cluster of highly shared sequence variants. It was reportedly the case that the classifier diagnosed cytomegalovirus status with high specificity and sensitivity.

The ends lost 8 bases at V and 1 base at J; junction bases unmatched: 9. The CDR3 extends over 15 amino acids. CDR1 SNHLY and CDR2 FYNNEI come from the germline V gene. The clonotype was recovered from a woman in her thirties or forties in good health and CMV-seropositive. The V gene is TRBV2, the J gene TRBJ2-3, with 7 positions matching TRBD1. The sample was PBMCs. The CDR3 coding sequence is TGTGCCAGCGGATTATTAACAGGGGGCACAGATACGCAGTATTTT. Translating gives CASGLLTGGTDTQYF.